This passage covers 19 T cell receptor beta chains from one sample sequenced in a study of T cell changes during pregnancy in multiple sclerosis. Libraries were prepared by immunoSEQ multiplex PCR; TCRdb keeps only in-frame clonotypes and omits some of them. The sample gives about 31,000 clones, roughly 87% of which show up once; approximately 7.9% is in the top ten. This sample comprised CD8+ T cells from peripheral blood mononuclear cells, obtained before pregnancy. The receptor source for this set is a female donor with multiple sclerosis, enrolled in a pregnancy study.

The chain combines TRBV13 with TRBJ2-3; 7 bases match TRBD1. This CDR3 spans 14 amino acids. Germline trimming cut 4 bases from V and 5 bases from J; bases unmatched to any gene: 6. Germline V gene lookup returns CDR1 PRHDT and CDR2 FYEKMQ (reference sequence). CDR3 DNA sequence: TGTGCCAGCAGCTACGGGACAGCGCGAGATACGCAGTATTTT. It encodes CASSYGTARDTQYF. The full variable domain, with the rest looked up from reference TRBV13 and TRBJ2-3, is AAGVIQSPRHLIKEKRETATLKCYPIPRHDTVYWYQQGPGQDPQFLISFYEKMQSDKGSIPDRFSAQQFSDYHSELNMSSLELGDSALYFCASSYGTARDTQYFGPGTRLTVL.

A few counts support this clone. The rearrangement joins TRBV6-4 to TRBJ2-3; the match to TRBD2 covers 12 bases. The CDR3 loop spans 14 amino acids. Germline-derived CDR1 and CDR2 are MRHNA and SNTAGT. The V and J ends lost 4 bases and 4 bases, in that order; junction bases with no gene match: 0. The CDR3 loop reads CASSASGGADTQYF. The CDR3 DNA sequence: TGTGCCAGCAGTGCTAGCGGGGGGGCAGATACGCAGTATTTT.

This clone was counted only a few times. This chain connects TRBV11-2 to TRBJ2-5; no clear D gene. V was trimmed by 1 base and J by 0 bases, leaving 6 bases between them. The germline V gene encodes CDR1 SGHAT and CDR2 FQNNGV. The CDR3 contains 14 residues. CDR3 DNA: TGTGCCAGCAGCTTAGCCCCAAACCAAGAGACCCAGTACTTC. This translates into CASSLAPNQETQYF.

Judged by abundance, this clone is medium-sized. The V gene is TRBV7-2, the J gene TRBJ2-2, with D perhaps matching TRBD1 (6 bases). Germline CDR1 SGHTA, CDR2 FQGNSA. The CDR3 runs to 17 residues. V shed 1 base and J shed 3 bases, with 15 bases lying between them. CDR3 coding DNA: TGTGCCAGCAGCTTAGTTGTTGTACAGGGAGACACCGGGGAGCTGTTTTTT. Amino acid sequence: CASSLVVVQGDTGELFF.

The CDR3 spells CASISGTSGADTQYF. CDR3 DNA: TGTGCCAGCATCTCCGGGACTAGCGGCGCAGATACGCAGTATTTT. The chain couples TRBV27 to TRBJ2-3; 11 nucleotides agree with TRBD2. With 7 bases clipped from V and 4 bases from J, the junction kept 7 bases outside the gene matches. The CDR3 covers 15 residues. Germline CDR1 reads MNHEY; CDR2 reads SMNVEV (reference sequence).

This clone has a count of ten or more. V gene TRBV20-1 combines with J gene TRBJ2-7; D ambiguous. The CDR3 length is 11 residues. V dropped 1 base and J dropped 3 bases, with 4 bases sitting between them. Germline assignment: CDR1 DFQATT and CDR2 SNEGSKA (reference sequence). The CDR3 DNA is TGCAGTGCTAGAGGCGACTACGAGCAGTACTTC. Its protein is CSARGDYEQYF.

About this clone itself: The junction departs from the called germline gene at one end, perhaps through a read error. The V gene is TRBV6-6, the J gene TRBJ2-2; tentatively, D is TRBD1 (6 bases). This CDR3 is 14 amino acids long. Germline CDR1 and CDR2: MNHNY and SVGAGI (reference sequence). The CDR3: CASSYSEGPGALFF. CDR3 in DNA: TGTGCCAGCAGTTACTCCGAGGGCCCAGGGGCGCTGTTTTTT.

V and J are TRBV7-2 and TRBJ2-7; tentative D call: TRBD1 (6 bases). CDR1 SGHTA and CDR2 FQGNSA come from the germline V gene. The CDR3 is 13 residues long. V lost 3 bases, J lost 2 bases, and 8 bases lay in between. In nucleotides, the CDR3 is TGTGCCAGCAGCTTGGACAGCGCCTACGAGCAGTACTTC. Translating it yields CASSLDSAYEQYF.

CDR3 amino acids: CAIGKTDGYTF. DNA of the CDR3: TGTGCCATAGGCAAGACAGATGGCTACACCTTC. The chain carries TRBV10-3 and TRBJ1-2; TRBD1 might be the D (5 bases). The CDR3 is made up of 11 amino acids. CDR1 is ENHRY, CDR2 SYGVKD, per germline. V lost 9 bases to trimming and J lost 6 bases, with 11 bases between them.

The gene calls are TRBV6-4 and TRBJ2-1; 12 nucleotides agree with TRBD2. The CDR3 loop spans 15 amino acids. With V trimmed by 5 bases and J by 5 bases, 4 bases remained unmatched. Germline CDR1 and CDR2: MRHNA and SNTAGT. In DNA form, the CDR3 reads TGTGCCAGCAGTCGGACTAGCGGGACTCACAATGAGCAGTTCTTC. This codes for CASSRTSGTHNEQFF.

This clone was seen more than once but under ten times. The identical CDR3 is also encoded by other nucleotide sequences in the sample. V usage is TRBV9 and J usage is TRBJ1-6; D unresolved. V lost 0 bases, J lost 5 bases, and 9 bases lay in between. The CDR3 sequence is 15 residues long. The germline gives CDR1 SGDLS, CDR2 YYNGEE. In nucleotides, the CDR3 is TGTGCCAGCAGCGTAGATGGCGGAGATAATTCACCCCTCCACTTT. Amino acid sequence: CASSVDGGDNSPLHF.

This rearrangement joins TRBV7-9 to TRBJ1-1; 9 bases map to TRBD1. V dropped 7 bases and J dropped 0; count of bases not matched to a gene: 9. The germline gives CDR1 SEHNR, CDR2 FQNEAQ (reference sequence). The CDR3 covers 16 residues. The DNA of the CDR3 is TGTGCCAGCACCGAACAGGGGGCTAAAATGAACACTGAAGCTTTCTTT. Residues: CASTEQGAKMNTEAFF. The whole variable domain, filled in from reference TRBV7-9 and TRBJ1-1, reads DTGVSQNPRHKITKRGQNVTFRCDPISEHNRLYWYRQTLGQGPEFLTYFQNEAQLEKSRLLSDRFSAERPKGSFSTLEIQRTEQGDSAMYLCASTEQGAKMNTEAFFGQGTRLTVV.

V and J are TRBV9 and TRBJ2-7; D possibly corresponds to TRBD1 (5 bases). CDR1 is SGDLS and CDR2 is YYNGEE in the germline V gene. Trimming took 3 bases from V and 3 from J, leaving 10 bases between them. The CDR3 extends over 13 amino acids. The CDR3 sequence: CASSEGEDYEQYF. For the CDR3, the DNA is TGTGCCAGCAGCGAAGGGGAAGACTACGAGCAGTACTTC.

This chain uses TRBV28 with TRBJ1-4; 8 nucleotides align to TRBD1. This CDR3 is 15 amino acids long. CDR1 MDHEN and CDR2 SYDVKM come from the germline V gene. The V and J ends lost 2 bases and 8 bases, in that order; junction bases with no gene match: 7. As DNA, the CDR3 is TGTGCCAGCAGTTTAAAGACAGGGGACTTGGAAAAACTGTTTTTT. It codes for CASSLKTGDLEKLFF.

The V call is TRBV27, the J call TRBJ1-2; D gene unclear. The V gene lost 8 bases and the J gene lost 7 bases, with 20 bases spanning the gap. CDR1 and CDR2 from the germline V gene are MNHEY and SMNVEV (reference sequence). This CDR3 is 14 amino acids long. The CDR3 protein is CASGVGSTYGGYTF. The CDR3 region has the DNA TGTGCCAGCGGTGTCGGGAGCACTTATGGTGGCTACACCTTC.

This CDR3 is CASSLDGGPYEQYF. CDR3 sequence (DNA): TGCGCCAGCAGCTTGGATGGCGGGCCCTACGAGCAGTACTTC. J is TRBJ2-7 and V is TRBV5-1; possibly TRBD2 for D (5 bases). The V end was cut by 0 bases, the J end by 2 bases, with 9 bases between. Germline V gene lookup returns CDR1 SGHRS and CDR2 YFSETQ. This CDR3 comprises 14 residues.

This chain joins TRBV10-3 and TRBJ2-1; 12 bases map to TRBD2. The V gene's germline CDR1 is ENHRY and CDR2 SYGVKD. V shed 3 bases, J shed 6 bases, and the junction held 3 bases outside the gene matches. The CDR3 consists of 15 residues. CDR3 protein: CAISDGLAGSNEQFF. For the CDR3, the DNA is TGTGCCATCAGTGATGGACTAGCGGGATCCAATGAGCAGTTCTTC.

The chain joins TRBV25-1 to TRBJ2-7, with unresolved D. Germline CDR1 MGHDK, CDR2 SYGVNS. V was trimmed by 2 bases and J by 2 bases, leaving 7 bases between them. The CDR3 length is 13 residues. The CDR3 region is CASSEGPPYEQYF. The CDR3, as DNA: TGTGCCAGCAGTGAAGGGCCCCCCTACGAGCAGTACTTC.

This clone was counted once. The rearrangement links TRBV7-2 to TRBJ2-7; TRBD2 agrees at 9 bases. The trim removed 7 bases at V and 3 bases at J, leaving 7 bases unmatched. Germline V gene sequence: CDR1 SGHTA, CDR2 FQGNSA. This CDR3 has 14 residues. The CDR3 bases are TGTGCCAGCACTCTAAGCGGGGGGAACTACGAGCAGTACTTC. Residues: CASTLSGGNYEQYF.